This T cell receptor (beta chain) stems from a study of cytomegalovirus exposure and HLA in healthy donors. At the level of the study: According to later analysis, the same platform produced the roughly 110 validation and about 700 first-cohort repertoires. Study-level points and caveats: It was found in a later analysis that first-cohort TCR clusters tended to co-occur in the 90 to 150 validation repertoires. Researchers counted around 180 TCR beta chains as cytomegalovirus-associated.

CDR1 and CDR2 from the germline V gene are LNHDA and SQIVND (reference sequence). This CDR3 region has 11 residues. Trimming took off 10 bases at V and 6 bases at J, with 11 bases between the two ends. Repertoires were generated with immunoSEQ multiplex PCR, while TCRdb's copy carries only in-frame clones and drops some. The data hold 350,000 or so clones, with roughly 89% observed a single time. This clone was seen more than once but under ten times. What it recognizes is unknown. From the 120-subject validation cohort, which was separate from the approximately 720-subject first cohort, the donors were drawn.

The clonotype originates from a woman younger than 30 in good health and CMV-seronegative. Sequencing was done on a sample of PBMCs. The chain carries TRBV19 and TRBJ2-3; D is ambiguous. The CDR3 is CATRSGDTQYF. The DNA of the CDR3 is TGTGCCACTCGGTCGGGTGATACGCAGTATTTT. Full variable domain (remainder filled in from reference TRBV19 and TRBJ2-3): DGGITQSPKYLFRKEGQNVTLSCEQNLNHDAMYWYRQDPGQGLRLIYYSQIVNDFQKGDIAEGYSVSREKKESFPLTVTSAQKNPTAFYLCATRSGDTQYFGPGTRLTVL.